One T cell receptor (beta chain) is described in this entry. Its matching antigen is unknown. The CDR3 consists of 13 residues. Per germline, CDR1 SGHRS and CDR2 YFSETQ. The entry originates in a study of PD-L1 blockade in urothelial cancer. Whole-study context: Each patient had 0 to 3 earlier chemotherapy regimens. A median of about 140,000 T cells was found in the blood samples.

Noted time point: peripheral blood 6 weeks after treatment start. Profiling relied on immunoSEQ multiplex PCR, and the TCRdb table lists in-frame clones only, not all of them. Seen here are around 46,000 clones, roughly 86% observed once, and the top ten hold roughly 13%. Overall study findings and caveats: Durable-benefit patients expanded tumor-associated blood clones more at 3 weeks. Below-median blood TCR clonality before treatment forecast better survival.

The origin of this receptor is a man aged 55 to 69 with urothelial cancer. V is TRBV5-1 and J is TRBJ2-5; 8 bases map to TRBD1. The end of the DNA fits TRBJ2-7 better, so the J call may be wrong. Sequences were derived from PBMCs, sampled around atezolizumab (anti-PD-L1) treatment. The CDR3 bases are TGCGCCAGCAGCTCGGACAGGGCCTACGAGCAGTACTTC. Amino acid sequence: CASSSDRAYEQYF.